This T cell receptor (beta chain) was captured in a study of T cell responses to AZD1222 COVID-19 vaccine (dated by TCRdb to 2020 to 2023). Concerning the study at large: Because spike-specific TCR depth and breadth did not differ between the two schedules, AZD1222 recipients who got a second dose at roughly 4 weeks were pooled with those who got a second dose at roughly 12 weeks. Trial participants were enrolled by age into 18-55, 56-69 and 70-plus year subgroups, with roughly 160, 29 and 62 TCR-sequenced participants respectively. A total of about 230 trial participants underwent TCR sequencing, of whom 207 received two doses of AZD1222 and 26 received two doses of the MenACWY control vaccine.

The CDR3 regions of human TCRbeta chains were analyzed by immunosequencing. The source study handled its data this way. Repertoire TCRs were matched against a reference library of SARS-CoV-2-specific TCRs generated with the MIRA antigen-specificity platform. Breadth was defined as the fraction of unique TCRs that were SARS-CoV-2-associated, and depth was defined as the fraction of total T cells that were SARS-CoV-2-associated. Using the MIRA data, each spike-specific TCR was assigned both to the spike region to which the TCR was reactive and to a CD4 or CD8 class. Log10-transformed breadth and depth values were compared by one-way ANOVA with Sidak's multiple comparisons tests. Drawn from immuneACCESS, this table holds only the in-frame rearrangements with V and J called that TCRdb kept. Clones are partly lost; checked studies trace under half to an unresolved V gene and leave the rest unexplained. The V and J calls and the clone size are those of that table, but D and trimming were determined from the DNA. Across this sample there are under 300,000 clones, with approximately 95% seen only once. The ten most abundant clones make up roughly 0.51% of the sample.

Findings and caveats that apply to the study as a whole: Conclusions about previously exposed vaccinees are limited, since just a handful of AZD1222 recipients were seropositive for SARS-CoV-2 at baseline. Nearly half of unique spike-specific TCRs reportedly recognized epitopes outside regions mutated in the B.1.351 and B.1.1.7 variants. The 56-69-year group was small, and its depth increase did not reach significance, likely because of low power. Because no day 14 peak-response samples were available, the repertoires could be characterized only after the peak T cell response. Participants were mostly white British and included more females than males, and it was suggested by the authors that clonal diversity may have been underestimated. The vaccine-associated CD4 TCRs covered the entire spike protein, and the dominant responses fell in regions 160-218 and 743-854. After two AZD1222 doses, both the breadth and the depth of spike-specific TCRs were significantly higher than at day 0 and than in MenACWY recipients.

Concerning this clone: Its specific antigen is unknown. The sample holds no much larger clone one base away, and base qualities are not on file. Other DNA sequences from this sample encode an identical CDR3 as well.

What this sample's time point label stands for: baseline before first vaccination. The vaccinee samples were drawn from two UK trials, COV001 and COV002, one of which was a single-blind randomized controlled phase 2/3 trial testing AZD1222 (ChAdOx1 nCoV-19) in healthy adults. Trial participant PBMC samples were collected at day 0 and day 28 after the second dose for TCRbeta chain sequencing. This TCR was sampled from an adult in good health. The input for sequencing was peripheral blood, taken on day 0 of AZD1222 vaccination.

At the DNA level, the sequence is TGCGCCAGCAGCTCCGGGACAGGGGGCACTGAAGCTTTCTTT. Translated, this is CASSSGTGGTEAFF. This chain is built from TRBV5-1 and TRBJ1-1; 11 junctional bases match TRBD1. Per the germline V gene, SGHRS is the CDR1 and YFSETQ is the CDR2. Ends trimmed: V by 3 bases, J by 4 bases; bases unmatched to a gene: 2. From the cysteine up to the phenylalanine, the CDR3 has a length of 14 residues. Only the CDR3 portion is preserved as DNA: 42 bases, with reading frame beginning at the first base.